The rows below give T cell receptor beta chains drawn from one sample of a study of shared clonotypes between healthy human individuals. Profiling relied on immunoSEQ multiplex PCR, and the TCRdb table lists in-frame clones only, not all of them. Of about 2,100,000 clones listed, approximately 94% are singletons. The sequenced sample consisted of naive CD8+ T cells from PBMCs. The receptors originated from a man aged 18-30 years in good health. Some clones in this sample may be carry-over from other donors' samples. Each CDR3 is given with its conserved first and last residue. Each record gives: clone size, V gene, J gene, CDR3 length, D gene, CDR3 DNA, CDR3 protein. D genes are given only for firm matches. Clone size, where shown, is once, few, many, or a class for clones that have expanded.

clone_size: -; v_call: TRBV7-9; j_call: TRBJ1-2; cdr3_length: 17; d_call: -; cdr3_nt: TGTGCCACCCGGCAGGTGGGGGGGCTTCTATTAGATTATGGCTACACCTTC; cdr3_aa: CATRQVGGLLLDYGYTF
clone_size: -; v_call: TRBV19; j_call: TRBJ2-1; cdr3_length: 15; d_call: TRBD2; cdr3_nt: TGTGCCAGTAGTATCCTAGCGGGAGTCAGTAATGAGCAGTTCTTC; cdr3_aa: CASSILAGVSNEQFF
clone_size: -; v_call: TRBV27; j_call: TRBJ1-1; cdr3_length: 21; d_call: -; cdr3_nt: TGTGCCAGCAGTTTTAGGTCGTGGCAGGCGCTGGACGGTCTAACGAACACTGAAGCTTTCTTT; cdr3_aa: CASSFRSWQALDGLTNTEAFF
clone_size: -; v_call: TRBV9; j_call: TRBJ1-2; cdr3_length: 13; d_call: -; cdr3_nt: TGTGCCAGCAGCAGCTTTTGGGGAGATGGCTACACCTTC; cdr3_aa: CASSSFWGDGYTF
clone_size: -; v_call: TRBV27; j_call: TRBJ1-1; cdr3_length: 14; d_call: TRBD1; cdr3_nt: TGTGCCAGCAGTTTCAGGGGGTGGAACACTGAAGCTTTCTTT; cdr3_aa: CASSFRGWNTEAFF
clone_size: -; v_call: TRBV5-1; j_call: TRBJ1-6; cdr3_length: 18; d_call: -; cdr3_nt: TGCGCCAGCAGCTTGCCCATCGGGGAGAGCTCCTATAATTCACCCCTCCACTTT; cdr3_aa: CASSLPIGESSYNSPLHF
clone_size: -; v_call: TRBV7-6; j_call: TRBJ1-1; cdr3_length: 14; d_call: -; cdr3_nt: TGTGCCAGCAGCGGAGCTAGGGGGATCTCTGAAGCTTTCTTT; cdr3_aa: CASSGARGISEAFF
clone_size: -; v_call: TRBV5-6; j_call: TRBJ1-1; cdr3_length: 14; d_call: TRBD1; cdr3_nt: TGTGCCAGCAGCTTGGTAACAGGGGGCACTGAAGCTTTCTTT; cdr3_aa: CASSLVTGGTEAFF
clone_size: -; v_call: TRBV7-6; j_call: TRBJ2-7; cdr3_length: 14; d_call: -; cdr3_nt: TGTGCCAGCAGCGGTACTCCGGAGGGGTACGAGCAGTACTTC; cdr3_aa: CASSGTPEGYEQYF
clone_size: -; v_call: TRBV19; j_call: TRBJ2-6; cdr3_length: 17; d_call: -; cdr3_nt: TGTGCCAGTTATTGGAACAGGGAAAGCTCTGGGGCCAACGTCCTGACTTTC; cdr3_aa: CASYWNRESSGANVLTF
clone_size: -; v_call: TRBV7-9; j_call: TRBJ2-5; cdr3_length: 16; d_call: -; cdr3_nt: TGTGCCAGCAGCCCCGGCGGGACTCTTGGGGGAGAGACCCAGTACTTC; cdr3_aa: CASSPGGTLGGETQYF
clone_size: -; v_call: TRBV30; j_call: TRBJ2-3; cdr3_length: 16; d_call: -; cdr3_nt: TGTGCCTGGAGTGTAGGCCAGGCCCTTAGCACAGATACGCAGTATTTT; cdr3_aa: CAWSVGQALSTDTQYF
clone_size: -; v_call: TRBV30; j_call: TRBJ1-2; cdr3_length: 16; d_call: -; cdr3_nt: TGTGCCTGGAGTAGTACACCGGGCCCCGCCGGGGATGGCTACACCTTC; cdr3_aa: CAWSSTPGPAGDGYTF
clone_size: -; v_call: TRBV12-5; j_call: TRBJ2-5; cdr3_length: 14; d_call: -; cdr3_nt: TGTGCTAGTGGCCCTTCGGACAGCCAAGAGACCCAGTACTTC; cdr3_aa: CASGPSDSQETQYF
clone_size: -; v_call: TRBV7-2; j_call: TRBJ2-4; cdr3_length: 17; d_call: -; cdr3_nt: TGTGCCAGCAGCTTAGTCCCCGGCCGGGACCCCAAAAACATTCAGTACTTC; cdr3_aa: CASSLVPGRDPKNIQYF
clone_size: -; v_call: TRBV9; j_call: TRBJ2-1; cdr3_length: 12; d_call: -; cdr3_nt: TGTGCCAGCAGCGTAGGTCGGTCTGAGCAGTTCTTC; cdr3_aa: CASSVGRSEQFF
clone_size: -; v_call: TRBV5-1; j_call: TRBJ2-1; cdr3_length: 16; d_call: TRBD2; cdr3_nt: TGCGCCAGCAGCCGCGCCAGACTAGCGGGTTACAATGAGCAGTTCTTC; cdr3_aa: CASSRARLAGYNEQFF
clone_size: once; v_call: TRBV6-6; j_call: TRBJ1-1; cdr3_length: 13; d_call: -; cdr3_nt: TGTGCCAGCAGTGCCCCAGGGAACACTGAAGCTTTCTTT; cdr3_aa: CASSAPGNTEAFF
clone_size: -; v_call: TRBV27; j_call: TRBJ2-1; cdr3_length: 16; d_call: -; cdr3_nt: TGTGCCAGCAGTTTATTGAGGCCGGGTCCCTACAATGAGCAGTTCTTC; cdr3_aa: CASSLLRPGPYNEQFF
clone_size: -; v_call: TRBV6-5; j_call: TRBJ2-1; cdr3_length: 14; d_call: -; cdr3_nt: TGTGCCAGCAGTTACTCGCGGGCCCACAATGAGCAGTTCTTC; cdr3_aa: CASSYSRAHNEQFF
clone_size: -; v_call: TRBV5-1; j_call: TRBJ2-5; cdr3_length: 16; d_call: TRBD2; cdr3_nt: TGCGCCAGCAGCTTGGTTGCGCGGGAGAAGCAAGAGACCCAGTACTTC; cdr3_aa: CASSLVAREKQETQYF
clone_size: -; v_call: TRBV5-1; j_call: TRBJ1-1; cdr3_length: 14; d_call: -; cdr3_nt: TGCGCCAGCAGCTTGGACATTTTGGATACTGAAGCTTTCTTT; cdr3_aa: CASSLDILDTEAFF
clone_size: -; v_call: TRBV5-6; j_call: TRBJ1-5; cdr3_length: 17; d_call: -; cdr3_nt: TGTGCCAGCAGCCAAGGGCCGGGGGGATATAGCAATCAGCCCCAGCATTTT; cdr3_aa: CASSQGPGGYSNQPQHF
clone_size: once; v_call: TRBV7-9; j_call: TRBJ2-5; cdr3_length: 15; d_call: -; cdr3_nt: TGTGCCAGCAGCCAGCCCCTAGCTGAGCAAGAGACCCAGTACTTC; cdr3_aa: CASSQPLAEQETQYF
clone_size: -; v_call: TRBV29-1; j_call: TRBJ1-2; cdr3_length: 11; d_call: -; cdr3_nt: TGCAGCGTTGGGGGGGTCGGTGGCTACACCTTC; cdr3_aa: CSVGGVGGYTF
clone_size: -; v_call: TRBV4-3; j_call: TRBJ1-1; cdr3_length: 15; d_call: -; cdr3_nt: TGCGCCAGCACAAACGGCGGGGGCCCCCTCGCTGAAGCTTTCTTT; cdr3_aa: CASTNGGGPLAEAFF
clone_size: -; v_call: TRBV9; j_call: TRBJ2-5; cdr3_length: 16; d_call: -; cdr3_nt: TGTGCCAGCAGCCTACAGCCGGAAGGGGGGCCGGAGACCCAGTACTTC; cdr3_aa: CASSLQPEGGPETQYF
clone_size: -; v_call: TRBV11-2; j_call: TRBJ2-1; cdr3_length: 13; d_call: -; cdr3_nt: TGTGCCAGCAGCTTGGGACCGGGCAATGAGCAGTTCTTC; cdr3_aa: CASSLGPGNEQFF
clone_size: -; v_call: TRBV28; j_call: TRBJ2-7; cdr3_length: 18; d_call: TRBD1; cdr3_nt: TGTGCCAGCAGTTTCGAGGTAAGCGACGGGACAGGGGGGCACGAGCAGTACTTC; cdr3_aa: CASSFEVSDGTGGHEQYF
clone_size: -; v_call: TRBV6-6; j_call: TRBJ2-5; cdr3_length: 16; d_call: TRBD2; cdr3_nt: TGTGCCAGCAGGCGACTAGCGGGAGGGGGGGAGGAGACCCAGTACTTC; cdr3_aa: CASRRLAGGGEETQYF
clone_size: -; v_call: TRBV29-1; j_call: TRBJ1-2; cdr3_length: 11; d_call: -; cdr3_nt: TGCAGCGTTTTGACGTCCCTCGGCTACACCTTC; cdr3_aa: CSVLTSLGYTF
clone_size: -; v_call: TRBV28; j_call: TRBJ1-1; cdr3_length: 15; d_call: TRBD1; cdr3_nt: TGTGCCAGCAGTAAGCACAGGGGGCCGGAGACTGAAGCTTTCTTT; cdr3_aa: CASSKHRGPETEAFF
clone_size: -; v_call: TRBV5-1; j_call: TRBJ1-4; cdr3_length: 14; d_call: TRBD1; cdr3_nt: TGCGCCAGCAGCCCCGACAGGGAGAATGAAAAACTGTTTTTT; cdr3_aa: CASSPDRENEKLFF
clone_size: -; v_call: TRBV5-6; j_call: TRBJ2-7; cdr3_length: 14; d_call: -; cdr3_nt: TGTGCCAGCAGTTTTAGTCGGAACTCCTACGAGCAGTACTTC; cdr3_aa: CASSFSRNSYEQYF
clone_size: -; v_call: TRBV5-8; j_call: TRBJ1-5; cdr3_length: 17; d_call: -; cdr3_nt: TGTGCCAGCAGCTTGGGATCCATTGTTATGGGGAGGCAGCCCCAGCATTTT; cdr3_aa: CASSLGSIVMGRQPQHF
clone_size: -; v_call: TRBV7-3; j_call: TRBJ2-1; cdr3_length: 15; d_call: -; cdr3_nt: TGTGCCAGCAGCCCGATCGGAGGGAACGACAATGAGCAGTTCTTC; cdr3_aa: CASSPIGGNDNEQFF
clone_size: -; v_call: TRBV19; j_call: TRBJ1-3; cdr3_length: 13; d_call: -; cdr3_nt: TGTGCCAGTTATCACTTCTCTGGAAACACCATATATTTT; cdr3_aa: CASYHFSGNTIYF
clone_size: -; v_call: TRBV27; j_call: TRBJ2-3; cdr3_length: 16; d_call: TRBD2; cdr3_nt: TGTGCCAGCAGTTTAGGTTATGGACTAGCCTACGATACGCAGTATTTT; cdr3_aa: CASSLGYGLAYDTQYF
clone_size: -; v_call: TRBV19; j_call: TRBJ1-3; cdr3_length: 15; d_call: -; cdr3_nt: TGTGCCAGTAGTCCCCTGATGGGGGGTGGAAACACCATATATTTT; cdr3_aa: CASSPLMGGGNTIYF
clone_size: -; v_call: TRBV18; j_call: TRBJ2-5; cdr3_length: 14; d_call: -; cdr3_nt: TGTGCCAGCTCCCCGAGGGGGGCCTTAGAGACCCAGTACTTC; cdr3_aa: CASSPRGALETQYF
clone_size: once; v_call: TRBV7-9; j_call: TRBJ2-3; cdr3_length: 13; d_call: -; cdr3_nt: TGTGCCAGCAGGGAAGGGCGCCCAGATACGCAGTATTTT; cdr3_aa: CASREGRPDTQYF
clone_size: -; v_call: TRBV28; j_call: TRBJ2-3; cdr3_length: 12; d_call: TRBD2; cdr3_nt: TGTGCCAGTGTGGGAGGGCCGGATACGCAGTATTTT; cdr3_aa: CASVGGPDTQYF
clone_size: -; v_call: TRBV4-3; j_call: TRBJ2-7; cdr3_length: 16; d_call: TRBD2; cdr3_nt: TGCGCCAGCAGCCAAGAGTCAGCGGGAGAGGCCCACGAGCAGTACTTC; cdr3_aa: CASSQESAGEAHEQYF
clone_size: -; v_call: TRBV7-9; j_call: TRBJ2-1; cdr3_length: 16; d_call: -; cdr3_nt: TGTGCCAGCAGCTTAGTACAAGGCCCATTGTACAATGAGCAGTTCTTC; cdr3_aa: CASSLVQGPLYNEQFF
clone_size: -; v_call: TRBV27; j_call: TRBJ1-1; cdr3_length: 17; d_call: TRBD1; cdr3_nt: TGTGCCAGCAGTTTACCTTATGGACAGGGGGCCAACACTGAAGCTTTCTTT; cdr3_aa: CASSLPYGQGANTEAFF
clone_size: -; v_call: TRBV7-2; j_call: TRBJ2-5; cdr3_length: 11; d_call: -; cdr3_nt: TGTGCCAGCAGCTACCAAGAGACCCAGTACTTC; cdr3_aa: CASSYQETQYF
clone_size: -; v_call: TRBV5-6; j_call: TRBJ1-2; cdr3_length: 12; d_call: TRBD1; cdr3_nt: TGTGCCAGCAGCTTGGAGGGGGCGGGCTACACCTTC; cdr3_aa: CASSLEGAGYTF
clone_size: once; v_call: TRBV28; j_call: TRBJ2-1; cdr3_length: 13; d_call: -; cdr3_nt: TGTGCCAGCAGTTTCCAAGGCTACAATGAGCAGTTCTTC; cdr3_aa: CASSFQGYNEQFF
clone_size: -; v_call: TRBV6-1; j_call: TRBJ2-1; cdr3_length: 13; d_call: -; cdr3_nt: TGTGCCAGCAGTGAGGTGTTGCACGATGAGCAGTTCTTC; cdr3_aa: CASSEVLHDEQFF
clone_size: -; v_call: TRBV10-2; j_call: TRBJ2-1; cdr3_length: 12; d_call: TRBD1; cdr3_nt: TGCGCCAGCAAACAGGGGCCCAATGAGCAGTTCTTC; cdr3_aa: CASKQGPNEQFF
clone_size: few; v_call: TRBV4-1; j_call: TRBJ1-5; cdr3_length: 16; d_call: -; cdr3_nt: TGCGCCAGCAGCCAAGATACGAGGGGGGCAAATCAGCCCCAGCATTTT; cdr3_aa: CASSQDTRGANQPQHF
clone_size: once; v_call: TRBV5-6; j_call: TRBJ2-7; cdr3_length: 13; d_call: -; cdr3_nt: TGTGCCAGCAGCTTGGGCACACTATCGGAGCAGTACTTC; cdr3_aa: CASSLGTLSEQYF
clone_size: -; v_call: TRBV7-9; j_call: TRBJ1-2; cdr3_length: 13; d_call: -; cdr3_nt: TGTGCCAGCAGCGCCGAAAGATACTATGGCTACACCTTC; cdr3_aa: CASSAERYYGYTF
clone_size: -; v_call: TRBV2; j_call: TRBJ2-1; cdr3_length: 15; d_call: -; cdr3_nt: TGTGCCAGCAGTGCGTTGGCGGACCTCTACAATGAGCAGTTCTTC; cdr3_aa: CASSALADLYNEQFF